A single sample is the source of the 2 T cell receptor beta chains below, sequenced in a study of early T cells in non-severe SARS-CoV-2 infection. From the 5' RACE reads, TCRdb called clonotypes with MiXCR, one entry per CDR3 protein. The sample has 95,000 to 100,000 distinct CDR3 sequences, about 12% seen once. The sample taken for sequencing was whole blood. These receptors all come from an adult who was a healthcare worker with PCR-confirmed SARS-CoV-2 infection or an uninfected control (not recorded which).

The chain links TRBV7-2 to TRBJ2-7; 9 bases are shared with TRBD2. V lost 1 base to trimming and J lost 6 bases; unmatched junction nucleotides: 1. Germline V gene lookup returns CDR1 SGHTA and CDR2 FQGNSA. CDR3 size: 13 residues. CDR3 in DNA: TGTGCCAGCAGCTTAGGCGGGGGGGCCGAGCAGTACTTC. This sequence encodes CASSLGGGAEQYF.

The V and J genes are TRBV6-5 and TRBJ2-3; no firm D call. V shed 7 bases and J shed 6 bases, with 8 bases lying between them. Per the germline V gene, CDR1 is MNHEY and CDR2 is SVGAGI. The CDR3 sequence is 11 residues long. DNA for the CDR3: TGTGCCAGCACCCGGGCGGATACGCAGTATTTT. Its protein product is CASTRADTQYF.